The next 11 T cell receptor beta chains were all read from a single sample in a study of T cells in Graves' hyperthyroidism and ophthalmopathy. TCR beta CDR3 regions were amplified from RNA. The TCR CDR3 was amplified in a first-round RT-PCR using the HTBI primer set. TCRdb reprocessed the multiplex PCR reads with MiXCR, giving one entry per CDR3 protein. The profile covers roughly 740,000 distinct CDR3 sequences, with about 15% appearing a single time and 8.4% taken by the ten largest. Material: blood. These receptors were taken from a man aged 18-30 years with Graves' hyperthyroidism.

The rearrangement joins TRBV11-3 to TRBJ2-7, with TRBD2 identical over 15 bases. J was trimmed by 0 bases and V by 1 base; bases with no gene match: 7. Germline V gives CDR1 SGHNT, CDR2 YENEEA. The CDR3 has 19 residues. The CDR3: CASSLGLGTSGRSSYEQYF. The CDR3 region has the DNA TGTGCCAGCAGCTTAGGGTTAGGGACTAGCGGGAGGAGCTCCTACGAGCAGTACTTC.

This clonotype was seen once. Just one base apart from a much larger clone, this may be a read error. This sequence joins TRBV7-8 and TRBJ1-5, with 7 bases lining up with TRBD1. Germline V gene lookup returns CDR1 SGHVS and CDR2 FQNEAQ. This CDR3 has 15 amino acids. This chain's CDR3 is CASSWNRGSNRPQHF. The CDR3 DNA follows: TGTGCCAGCAGCTGGAACAGGGGTAGCAATCGGCCCCAGCATTTT.

The V gene is TRBV27, the J gene TRBJ2-1; perhaps TRBD2 as D (5 bases). V lost 5 bases and J lost 0, with 11 bases in between. CDR1 and CDR2 (germline): MNHEY, SMNVEV (reference sequence). The CDR3 loop spans 15 amino acids. CDR3 nucleotide sequence: TGTGCCAGCAGTGAGACTGGGAGCTCCTACAATGAGCAGTTCTTC. This encodes CASSETGSSYNEQFF.

The chain recombines TRBV24-1 with TRBJ2-7, with 10 bases that match TRBD1. The CDR3 length is 16 residues. From germline, CDR1 is KGHDR and CDR2 SFDVKD. The J segment lost 0 bases and the V segment lost 4 bases, leaving 5 bases of the junction unmatched. The CDR3 is CATSETGGHGSYEQYF. DNA for the CDR3: TGTGCCACCAGTGAGACAGGGGGCCACGGCTCCTACGAGCAGTACTTC.

The chain combines TRBV30 with TRBJ1-1; possible D gene TRBD1, 5 bases. Germline CDR1 reads GTSNPN; CDR2 reads SVGIG (reference sequence). V was shortened by 1 base and J by 5 bases, with 14 bases between the two germline ends. This CDR3 region has 14 residues. The CDR3 loop reads CAWSERRGGTEAFF. For the CDR3, the DNA is TGTGCCTGGAGTGAGAGAAGGGGTGGGACTGAAGCTTTCTTT. The full variable domain, its missing parts supplied by reference TRBV30 and TRBJ1-1, is SQTIHQWPATLVQPVGSPLSLECTVEGTSNPNLYWYRQAAGRGLQLLFYSVGIGQISSEVPQNLSASRPQDRQFILSSKKLLLSDSGFYLCAWSERRGGTEAFFGQGTRLTVV.

This clonotype has only a few counts. This chain uses TRBV14 with TRBJ1-1; unclear D gene. With 1 base removed from V and 10 bases from J, the gap between germline ends came to 13 bases. This CDR3 region has 13 residues. Germline V gives CDR1 SGHDN, CDR2 FVKESK. The CDR3, as DNA: TGTGCCAGCAGCCAAGGGGGTACCCGGGGAGCTTTCTTT. It is translated as CASSQGGTRGAFF.

The V gene is TRBV6-1, the J gene TRBJ1-4, with D maybe TRBD1 (5 bases). Germline CDR1 MNHNS, CDR2 SASEGT. Trimming stripped 4 bases from V and 1 base from J, with 10 bases between. The CDR3 extends over 15 amino acids. In nucleotides, the CDR3 is TGTGCCAGCAGTGGAGACAGAGTAACTAATGAAAAACTGTTTTTT. This encodes CASSGDRVTNEKLFF.

Of note for this clonotype: This clone may be a read error of a much larger clone one base away. CDR3 sequence reads: CAISYLGQGGTDTQYF. DNA for the CDR3: TGTGCCATCAGCTACCTGGGACAGGGGGGAACAGATACGCAGTATTTT. V usage is TRBV13 and J usage is TRBJ2-3; 11 bases are a match to TRBD1. Per the germline V gene, CDR1 is PRHDT and CDR2 is FYEKMQ (reference sequence). CDR3 length: 16 residues.

This clonotype was recorded many times. The chain recombines TRBV11-3 with TRBJ2-7; unclear D gene. Germline V gene lookup returns CDR1 SGHNT and CDR2 YENEEA. This CDR3 has 12 residues. Trimming stripped 0 bases from V and 7 bases from J, with 7 bases between. CDR3 coding DNA: TGTGCCAGCAGCTTAGATCTCCGGGAGCAGTACTTC. Encoded protein: CASSLDLREQYF.

This clonotype was counted ten times or more. The chain combines TRBV20-1 with TRBJ2-1; D assignment may be TRBD1 or TRBD2 (5 bases each). Germline V CDR1 and CDR2: DFQATT, SNEGSKA (reference sequence). This CDR3 has 15 amino acids. V was pared by 0 bases and J by 4 bases, with 13 bases between. The CDR3 nucleotides read TGCAGTGCTAGAGATTTAGGGGACGCATACAATGAGCAGTTCTTC. The encoded protein is CSARDLGDAYNEQFF.

Only a few counts were recorded for this clonotype. With a much larger clone just one base away, this may be a read error. This rearrangement joins TRBV6-1 to TRBJ2-1, with TRBD2 matching over 7 bases. The V and J ends lost 5 bases and 6 bases, in that order; junction bases with no gene match: 4. The V gene's germline CDR1 is MNHNS and CDR2 SASEGT. This CDR3 contains 13 residues. CDR3: CASSNPGGNEQFF. CDR3 DNA: TGTGCCAGCAGTAACCCGGGGGGCAATGAGCAGTTCTTC.